This is a list of T cell receptor beta chains from one sample in a study of cytomegalovirus exposure and HLA in healthy donors. The table came from immunoSEQ multiplex PCR; TCRdb's copy has only in-frame clones and leaves some out. The sample holds approximately 100,000 clones, 75% seen once. Sequencing input: PBMCs. The receptors were gathered from a male donor in good health and CMV-seropositive. Both conserved end residues are part of each CDR3. Each record gives: CDR3 protein, CDR3 DNA, V gene, J gene, clone size, D gene. The D gene is left open where the match is weak. A row's size may be missing; if present it is once, few, many or a size class.

CASTNRDRGYGYTF	TGTGCCAGCACGAACCGGGACAGGGGCTATGGCTACACCTTC	TRBV27	TRBJ1-2	-	TRBD1
CSGNTQNTEAFF	TGCAGCGGTAACACGCAAAACACTGAAGCTTTCTTT	TRBV29-1	TRBJ1-1	-	-
CASSLGLVYEQYF	TGTGCCAGCAGCTTAGGACTAGTTTACGAGCAGTACTTC	TRBV7-2	TRBJ2-7	-	-
CASSLGQGRDTEAFF	TGTGCCAGCAGCCTGGGACAGGGTCGGGACACTGAAGCTTTCTTT	TRBV5-6	TRBJ1-1	-	TRBD1
CASSLPGQYTEAFF	TGCGCCAGCAGCTTACCGGGACAGTACACTGAAGCTTTCTTT	TRBV5-1	TRBJ1-1	-	TRBD1
CASSLRYHTDTQYF	TGTGCCAGCAGCCTCAGGTACCACACAGATACGCAGTATTTT	TRBV7-2	TRBJ2-3	-	-
CASETAYNEQFF	TGTGCCAGCGAGACAGCGTACAATGAGCAGTTCTTC	TRBV28	TRBJ2-1	-	-
CASSQGQGAWTEAFF	TGTGCCAGCAGCCAGGGACAGGGGGCTTGGACTGAAGCTTTCTTT	TRBV7-2	TRBJ1-1	once	TRBD1
CASSLATGGPIDTQYF	TGTGCCAGCAGTTTGGCCACGGGGGGCCCGATAGATACGCAGTATTTT	TRBV6-4	TRBJ2-3	-	-
CASSSGRDQETQYF	TGTGCCAGCAGTTCCGGACGGGATCAAGAGACCCAGTACTTC	TRBV7-9	TRBJ2-5	-	-
CASSPRAGGTDTQYF	TGTGCCAGCAGCCCGCGAGCAGGGGGCACAGATACGCAGTATTTT	TRBV27	TRBJ2-3	-	-
CASSQGQGFEQYF	TGTGCCAGCAGCCAGGGGCAGGGGTTCGAGCAGTACTTC	TRBV7-3	TRBJ2-7	-	-
CASSQGTSGGADTQYF	TGTGCCAGCAGCCAAGGGACTAGCGGGGGGGCAGATACGCAGTATTTT	TRBV4-2	TRBJ2-3	once	TRBD2
CASSPRDRSTDTQYF	TGTGCCAGCAGCCCCCGGGACAGAAGCACAGATACGCAGTATTTT	TRBV11-2	TRBJ2-3	-	TRBD1
CASSPRGTANYEQYF	TGTGCCAGCAGCCCCCGCGGGACAGCAAACTACGAGCAGTACTTC	TRBV7-8	TRBJ2-7	-	-
CASSPTVSGTEAFF	TGTGCCAGTAGTCCTACGGTATCGGGCACTGAAGCTTTCTTT	TRBV19	TRBJ1-1	-	-
CASSPGGQGATGELFF	TGTGCCAGCAGCCCTGGTGGGCAGGGGGCGACCGGGGAGCTGTTTTTT	TRBV7-3	TRBJ2-2	-	TRBD1
CASSYSKWDYGQFF	TGTGCCAGCAGTTACTCGAAGTGGGACTATGGACAGTTCTTC	TRBV6-5	TRBJ2-1	-	TRBD2
CASSPLSYEQYF	TGTGCCAGCTCACCCCTCTCCTACGAGCAGTACTTC	TRBV18	TRBJ2-7	-	-
CASRQNTEAFF	TGTGCCAGCAGACAGAACACTGAAGCTTTCTTT	TRBV27	TRBJ1-1	-	-
CASSSGGPTAEQYF	TGTGCCAGCTCAAGTGGGGGCCCCACCGCGGAGCAGTACTTC	TRBV18	TRBJ2-7	-	-
CASSQDGGAGANVLTF	TGTGCCAGCAGCCAAGATGGGGGCGCTGGGGCCAACGTCCTGACTTTC	TRBV4-2	TRBJ2-6	-	-
CASMDRGFQPQHF	TGTGCCAGTATGGACAGGGGCTTTCAGCCCCAGCATTTT	TRBV19	TRBJ1-5	-	TRBD1
CASSLDRPSYEQYF	TGCGCCAGCAGCTTGGACAGGCCGTCCTACGAGCAGTACTTC	TRBV5-1	TRBJ2-7	-	-
CASSTGTGSYEQYF	TGTGCCAGCAGCACCGGGACAGGGTCCTACGAGCAGTACTTC	TRBV11-3	TRBJ2-7	-	TRBD1
CASSASGTGGYEQYF	TGTGCCAGCAGTGCAAGCGGGACAGGGGGCTACGAGCAGTACTTC	TRBV25-1	TRBJ2-7	-	TRBD1
CASSQDKGLNTEAFF	TGCGCCAGCAGCCAAGATAAGGGGTTGAACACTGAAGCTTTCTTT	TRBV4-1	TRBJ1-1	-	-
CASSFGTSENNEQFF	TGTGCCAGCAGCTTTGGGACTAGCGAGAACAATGAGCAGTTCTTC	TRBV11-3	TRBJ2-1	-	TRBD2
CASSLDRVSTEAFF	TGTGCCAGCAGCTTAGACAGGGTAAGCACTGAAGCTTTCTTT	TRBV7-9	TRBJ1-1	once	-
CAWSVQGGAYGYTF	TGTGCCTGGAGTGTACAGGGGGGGGCCTATGGCTACACCTTC	TRBV30	TRBJ1-2	few	TRBD1
CASTETRVTGELFF	TGTGCCAGCACGGAAACTAGGGTCACCGGGGAGCTGTTTTTT	TRBV6-1	TRBJ2-2	few	-
CASRLGAVNTEAFF	TGTGCCAGCAGACTTGGGGCGGTGAACACTGAAGCTTTCTTT	TRBV2	TRBJ1-1	once	-
CSATGDSGNTIYF	TGCAGCGCTACAGGAGACTCTGGAAACACCATATATTTT	TRBV29-1	TRBJ1-3	once	-
CASSRQGGYNSPLHF	TGTGCCAGCAGTCGACAGGGGGGCTATAATTCACCCCTCCACTTT	TRBV6-5	TRBJ1-6	-	TRBD1
CAWTPGQGDEQYF	TGTGCCTGGACCCCGGGACAGGGCGACGAGCAGTACTTC	TRBV30	TRBJ2-7	-	TRBD1
CASRSGIYEQYF	TGTGCCAGCAGGTCAGGGATCTACGAGCAGTACTTC	TRBV28	TRBJ2-7	few	-
CASSESDRGAQPQHF	TGTGCCAGCAGTGAATCGGACAGGGGAGCTCAGCCCCAGCATTTT	TRBV6-7	TRBJ1-5	-	TRBD1
CATRGEVGNTEAFF	TGTGCCACCCGTGGGGAGGTGGGGAACACTGAAGCTTTCTTT	TRBV15	TRBJ1-1	-	-
CASAGQGEKLFF	TGTGCCAGCGCAGGACAGGGGGAAAAACTGTTTTTT	TRBV6-5	TRBJ1-4	-	TRBD1
CAWAEGQGVGYTF	TGTGCCTGGGCCGAAGGACAGGGTGTAGGCTACACCTTC	TRBV30	TRBJ1-2	-	TRBD1
CASSLTGNQETQYF	TGTGCCAGCAGCCTTACAGGGAACCAAGAGACCCAGTACTTC	TRBV11-2	TRBJ2-5	-	-
CAIDRSSAFREKLFF	TGTGCCATCGACAGGTCCTCAGCGTTCCGTGAAAAACTGTTTTTT	TRBV6-1	TRBJ1-4	-	-
CASSLAFSGGRGTEAFF	TGTGCCAGCAGCTTGGCCTTTTCAGGGGGCCGCGGCACTGAAGCTTTCTTT	TRBV5-4	TRBJ1-1	-	TRBD1
CASSQDWRAGGELFF	TGCGCCAGCAGCCAAGATTGGCGAGCGGGCGGGGAGCTGTTTTTT	TRBV4-3	TRBJ2-2	-	-
CASSVRTGRYGYTF	TGTGCCAGCAGTGTGCGGACAGGACGGTATGGCTACACCTTC	TRBV2	TRBJ1-2	-	TRBD1